The clone carrying this T cell receptor beta chain was counted a few times. Its target is unknown. These data belong to a study of shared clonotypes between healthy human individuals. This CDR3 is 13 amino acids long. Per the germline V gene, CDR1 is MDHEN and CDR2 is SYDVKM. J gave up 0 bases and V 11 bases, and 6 bases lay outside the gene matches. General study findings and limits: Larger estimated richness was generally recorded for naive subsets relative to memory subsets.

The protocol was immunoSEQ multiplex PCR, while the TCRdb copy is restricted to in-frame clones and leaves out a portion. The sample lists fewer than 400,000 clones; around 67% were seen once. The rearrangement uses TRBV28 and TRBJ2-7; 8 nucleotides agree with TRBD1. This TCR was recovered from a man aged 25-45 years in good health. Sequencing input: memory CD4+ T cells sorted from blood. Subset described: CD45RA-negative fraction. This chain's CDR3 is CAGGQGSSYEQYF. The CDR3 DNA is TGTGCCGGCGGACAGGGAAGCTCCTACGAGCAGTACTTC. Complete variable domain (other parts from reference TRBV28 and TRBJ2-7): DVKVTQSSRYLVKRTGEKVFLECVQDMDHENMFWYRQDPGLGLRLIYFSYDVKMKEKGDIPEGYSVSREKKERFSLILESASTNQTSMYLCAGGQGSSYEQYFGPGTRLTVT.